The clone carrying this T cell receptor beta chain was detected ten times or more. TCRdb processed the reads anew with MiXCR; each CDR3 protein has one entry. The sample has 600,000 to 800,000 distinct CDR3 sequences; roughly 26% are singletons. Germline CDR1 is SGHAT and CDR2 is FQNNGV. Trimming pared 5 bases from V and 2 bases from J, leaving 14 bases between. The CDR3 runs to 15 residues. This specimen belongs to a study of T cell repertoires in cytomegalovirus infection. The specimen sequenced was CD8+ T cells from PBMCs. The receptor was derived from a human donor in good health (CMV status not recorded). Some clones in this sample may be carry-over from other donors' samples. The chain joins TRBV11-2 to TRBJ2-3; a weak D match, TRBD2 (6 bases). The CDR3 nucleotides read TGTGCCAGCAGCCCCACAGCGGGCGACACAGATACGCAGTATTTT. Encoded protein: CASSPTAGDTDTQYF.